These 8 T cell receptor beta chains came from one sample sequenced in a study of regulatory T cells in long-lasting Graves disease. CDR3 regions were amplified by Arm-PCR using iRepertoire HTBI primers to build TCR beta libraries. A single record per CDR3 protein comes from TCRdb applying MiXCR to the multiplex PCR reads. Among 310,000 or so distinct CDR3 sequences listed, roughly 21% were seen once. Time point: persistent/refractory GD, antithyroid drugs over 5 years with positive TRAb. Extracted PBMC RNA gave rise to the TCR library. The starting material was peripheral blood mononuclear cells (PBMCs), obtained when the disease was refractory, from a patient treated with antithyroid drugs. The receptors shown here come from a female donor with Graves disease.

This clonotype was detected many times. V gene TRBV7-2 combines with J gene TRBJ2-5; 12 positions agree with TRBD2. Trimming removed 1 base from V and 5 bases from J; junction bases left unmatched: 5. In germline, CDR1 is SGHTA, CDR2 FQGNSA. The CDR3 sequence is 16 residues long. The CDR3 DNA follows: TGTGCCAGCAGCTTAGGACTAGCGGGGGCCGGGGAGACCCAGTACTTC. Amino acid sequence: CASSLGLAGAGETQYF.

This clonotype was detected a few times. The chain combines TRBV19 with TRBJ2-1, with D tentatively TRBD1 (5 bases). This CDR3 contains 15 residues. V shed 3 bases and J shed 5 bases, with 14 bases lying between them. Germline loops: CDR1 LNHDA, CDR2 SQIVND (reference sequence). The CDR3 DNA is TGTGCCAGTAGTATTTTAGGGGCAGGGAACAATGAGCAGTTCTTC. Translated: CASSILGAGNNEQFF.

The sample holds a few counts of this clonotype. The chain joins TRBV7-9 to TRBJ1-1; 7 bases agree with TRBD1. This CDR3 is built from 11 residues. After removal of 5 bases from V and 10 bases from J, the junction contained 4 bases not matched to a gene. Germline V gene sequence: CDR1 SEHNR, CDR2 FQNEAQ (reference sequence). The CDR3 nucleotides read TGTGCCAGCAGCATGGGACAGACAGCTTTCTTT. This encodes CASSMGQTAFF. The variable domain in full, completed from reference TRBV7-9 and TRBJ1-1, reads DTGVSQNPRHKITKRGQNVTFRCDPISEHNRLYWYRQTLGQGPEFLTYFQNEAQLEKSRLLSDRFSAERPKGSFSTLEIQRTEQGDSAMYLCASSMGQTAFFGQGTRLTVV.

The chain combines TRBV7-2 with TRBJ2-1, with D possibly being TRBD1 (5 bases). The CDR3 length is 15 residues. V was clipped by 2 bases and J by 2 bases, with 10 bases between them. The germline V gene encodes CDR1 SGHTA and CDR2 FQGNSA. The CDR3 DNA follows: TGTGCCAGCAGCTTAAGGACACCAACCTACAATGAGCAGTTCTTC. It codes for CASSLRTPTYNEQFF.

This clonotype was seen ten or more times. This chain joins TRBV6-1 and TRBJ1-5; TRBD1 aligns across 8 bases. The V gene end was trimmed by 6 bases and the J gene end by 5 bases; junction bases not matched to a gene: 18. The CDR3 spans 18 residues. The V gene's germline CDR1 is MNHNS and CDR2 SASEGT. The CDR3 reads CASSSAGRTGKGHQPQHF. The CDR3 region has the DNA TGTGCCAGCAGCTCGGCTGGCCGGACAGGGAAGGGCCATCAGCCCCAGCATTTT.

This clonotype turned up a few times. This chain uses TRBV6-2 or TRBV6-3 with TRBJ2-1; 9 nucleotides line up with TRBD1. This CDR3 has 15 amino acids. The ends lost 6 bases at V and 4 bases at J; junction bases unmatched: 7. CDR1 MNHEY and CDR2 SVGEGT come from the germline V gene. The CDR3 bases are TGTGCCAGCAGAGAAGACAGGGGGGGATACAATGAGCAGTTCTTC. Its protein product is CASREDRGGYNEQFF.

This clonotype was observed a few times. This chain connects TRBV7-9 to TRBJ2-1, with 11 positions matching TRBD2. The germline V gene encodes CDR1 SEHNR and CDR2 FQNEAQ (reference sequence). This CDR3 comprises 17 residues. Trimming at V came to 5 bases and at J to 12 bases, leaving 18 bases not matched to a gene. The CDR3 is CASSPKRRLAGSLGQFF. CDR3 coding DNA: TGTGCCAGCAGCCCGAAGCGGAGACTAGCGGGATCATTGGGGCAGTTCTTC.

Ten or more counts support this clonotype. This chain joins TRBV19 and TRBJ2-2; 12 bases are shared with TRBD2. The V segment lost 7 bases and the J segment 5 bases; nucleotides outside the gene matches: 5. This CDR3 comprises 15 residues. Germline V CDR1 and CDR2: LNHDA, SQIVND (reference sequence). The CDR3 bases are TGTGCCAGTACTAGCGGGAGGGCCTGGACCGGGGAGCTGTTTTTT. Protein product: CASTSGRAWTGELFF.